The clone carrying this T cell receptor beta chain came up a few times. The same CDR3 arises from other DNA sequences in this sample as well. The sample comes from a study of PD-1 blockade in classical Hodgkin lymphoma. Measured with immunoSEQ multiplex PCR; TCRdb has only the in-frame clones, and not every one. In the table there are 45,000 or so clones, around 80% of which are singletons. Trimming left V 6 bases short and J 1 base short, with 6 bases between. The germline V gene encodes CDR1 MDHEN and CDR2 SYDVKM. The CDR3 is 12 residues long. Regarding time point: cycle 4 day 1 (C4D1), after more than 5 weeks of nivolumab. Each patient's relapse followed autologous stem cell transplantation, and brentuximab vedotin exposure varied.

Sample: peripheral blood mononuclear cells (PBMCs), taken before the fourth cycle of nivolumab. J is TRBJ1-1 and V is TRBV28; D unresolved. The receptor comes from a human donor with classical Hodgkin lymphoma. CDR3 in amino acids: CASSLGNTEAFF. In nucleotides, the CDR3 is TGTGCCAGCAGCCTGGGGAACACTGAAGCTTTCTTT.